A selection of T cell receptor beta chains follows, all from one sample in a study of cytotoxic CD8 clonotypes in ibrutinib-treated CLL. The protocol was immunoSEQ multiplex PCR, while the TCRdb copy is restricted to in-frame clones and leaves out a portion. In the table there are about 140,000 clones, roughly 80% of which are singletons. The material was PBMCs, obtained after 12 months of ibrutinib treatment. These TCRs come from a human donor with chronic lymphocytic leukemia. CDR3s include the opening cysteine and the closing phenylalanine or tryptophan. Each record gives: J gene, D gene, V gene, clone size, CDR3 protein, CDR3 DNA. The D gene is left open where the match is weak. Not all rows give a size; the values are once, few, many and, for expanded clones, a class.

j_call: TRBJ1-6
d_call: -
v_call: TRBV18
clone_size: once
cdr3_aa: CASSPGGAASPLHF
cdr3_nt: TGTGCCAGCTCACCAGGAGGGGCGGCCTCACCCCTCCACTTT

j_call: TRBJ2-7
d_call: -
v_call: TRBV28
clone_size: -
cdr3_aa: CASSPLGLFYEQYF
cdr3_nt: TGTGCCAGCAGCCCTTTGGGACTGTTCTACGAGCAGTACTTC

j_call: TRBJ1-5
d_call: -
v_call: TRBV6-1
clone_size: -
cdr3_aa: CASSGAGNSNQPQHF
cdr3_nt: TGTGCCAGCAGTGGGGCGGGGAATAGCAATCAGCCCCAGCATTTT

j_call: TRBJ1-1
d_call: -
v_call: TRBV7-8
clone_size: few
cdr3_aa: CASSQDRRYTEAFF
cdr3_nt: TGTGCCAGCAGCCAAGACAGAAGATACACTGAAGCTTTCTTT

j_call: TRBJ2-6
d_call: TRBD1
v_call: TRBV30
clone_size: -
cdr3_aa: CAWRQGVWVSGANVLTF
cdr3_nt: TGTGCCTGGCGGCAGGGGGTCTGGGTCTCTGGGGCCAACGTCCTGACTTTC

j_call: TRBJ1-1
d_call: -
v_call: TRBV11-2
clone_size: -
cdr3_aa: CASSSTGSGRAFF
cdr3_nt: TGTGCCAGCAGCTCAACAGGGTCCGGGAGAGCTTTCTTT

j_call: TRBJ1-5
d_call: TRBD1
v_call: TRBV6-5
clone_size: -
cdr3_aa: CASSEETGNQPQHF
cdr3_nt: TGTGCCAGCAGTGAAGAGACAGGGAATCAGCCCCAGCATTTT

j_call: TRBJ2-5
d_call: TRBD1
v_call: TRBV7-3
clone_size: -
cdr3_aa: CASSLGYRGVETQYF
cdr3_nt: TGTGCCAGCAGCTTAGGTTACAGGGGGGTAGAGACCCAGTACTTC

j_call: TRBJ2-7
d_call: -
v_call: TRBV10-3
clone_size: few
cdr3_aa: CATWLGIGYEQYF
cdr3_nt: TGTGCCACCTGGTTAGGGATCGGGTACGAGCAGTACTTC

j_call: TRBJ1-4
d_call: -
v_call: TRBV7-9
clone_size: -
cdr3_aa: CASSLGFEKLFF
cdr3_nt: TGTGCCAGCAGCTTGGGGTTTGAAAAACTGTTTTTT

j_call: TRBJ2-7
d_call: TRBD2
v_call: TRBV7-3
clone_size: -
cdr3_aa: CASSLTPAGGNEQYF
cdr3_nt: TGTGCCAGCAGCTTAACCCCGGCGGGGGGAAACGAGCAGTACTTC

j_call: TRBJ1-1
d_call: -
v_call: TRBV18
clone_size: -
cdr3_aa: CASSPVGGALTEAFF
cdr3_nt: TGTGCCAGCTCACCAGTCGGTGGGGCTTTAACTGAAGCTTTCTTT

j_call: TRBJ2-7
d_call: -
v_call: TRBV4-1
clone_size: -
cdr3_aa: CASSQDSAEGYEQYF
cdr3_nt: TGCGCCAGCAGCCAAGATTCCGCAGAAGGGTACGAGCAGTACTTC

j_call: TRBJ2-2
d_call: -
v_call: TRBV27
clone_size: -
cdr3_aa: CASSSPGRTNTGELFF
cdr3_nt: TGTGCCAGCAGTTCCCCGGGACGGACGAACACCGGGGAGCTGTTTTTT

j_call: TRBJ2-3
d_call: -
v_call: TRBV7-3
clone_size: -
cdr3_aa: CASSPGFSSTDTQYF
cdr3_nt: TGTGCCAGCAGCCCTGGATTTTCTAGCACAGATACGCAGTATTTT

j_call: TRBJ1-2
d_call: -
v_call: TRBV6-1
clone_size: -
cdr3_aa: CASRDRNYGYTF
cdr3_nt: TGTGCCAGCAGAGACAGGAACTATGGCTACACCTTC

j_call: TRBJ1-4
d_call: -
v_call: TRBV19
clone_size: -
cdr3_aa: CASQYALRGMGNEKLFF
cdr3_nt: TGTGCCAGCCAGTATGCCCTCCGCGGGATGGGTAATGAAAAACTGTTTTTT

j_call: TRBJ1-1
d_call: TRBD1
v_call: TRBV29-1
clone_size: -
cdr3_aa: CSVAGQVNTEAFF
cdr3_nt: TGCAGCGTGGCAGGACAGGTGAACACTGAAGCTTTCTTT

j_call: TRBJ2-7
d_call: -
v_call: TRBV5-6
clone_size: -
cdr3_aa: CASSLAVAYEQYF
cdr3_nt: TGTGCCAGCAGCTTGGCCGTAGCCTACGAGCAGTACTTC

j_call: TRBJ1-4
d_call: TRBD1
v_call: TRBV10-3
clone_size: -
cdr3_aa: CATGQGNEKLFF
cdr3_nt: TGTGCCACGGGACAGGGCAATGAAAAACTGTTTTTT

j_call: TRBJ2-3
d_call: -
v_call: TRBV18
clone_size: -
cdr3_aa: CASSPPSTDTQYF
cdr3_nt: TGTGCCAGCTCACCCCCCAGTACAGATACGCAGTATTTT

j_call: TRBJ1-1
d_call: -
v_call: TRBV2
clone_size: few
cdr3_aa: CASSASGGAMNTEAFF
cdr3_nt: TGTGCCAGCAGTGCCTCAGGAGGTGCCATGAACACTGAAGCTTTCTTT

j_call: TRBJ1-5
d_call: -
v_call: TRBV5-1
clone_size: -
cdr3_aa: CASSFGDSNQPQHF
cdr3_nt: TGCGCCAGCAGCTTTGGCGATAGCAATCAGCCCCAGCATTTT

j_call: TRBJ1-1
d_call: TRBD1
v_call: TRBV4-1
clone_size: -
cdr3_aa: CASNSLTGSTEAFF
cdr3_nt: TGCGCCAGCAACTCATTGACAGGGTCCACTGAAGCTTTCTTT

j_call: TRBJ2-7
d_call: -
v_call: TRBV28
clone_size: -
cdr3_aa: CASSLNWEQYF
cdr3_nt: TGTGCCAGCAGTTTAAATTGGGAGCAGTACTTC